Sequencing of this T cell receptor beta chain was carried out in a study of shared clonotypes between healthy human individuals. Across the study: CD8 memory received one plate per donor, CD8 naive two, CD4 memory three and CD4 naive three. Overall study results and limits: Of the naive CD4 clonotypes, roughly 5.5% were shared across several donors. The sampled material consisted only of blood, and tissue repertoires are likely to differ.

CD45RO-negative, CCR7-selected cells formed the naive CD8 fraction, which excluded terminally differentiated effector memory CD45RA+ cells. The study enrolled healthy HIV-negative adults without recent acute infections or vaccinations as donors. In germline, CDR1 is SGHDT, CDR2 YYEEEE. Trimming cost V 5 bases and J 2 bases; bases outside gene matches: 9. CDR3 length: 15 residues. The repertoire was sequenced with immunoSEQ multiplex PCR; TCRdb's copy has only in-frame clones and lacks some. Among millions of clones listed, about 95% were seen once. As regards this clone: Its specificity is not known.

The clonotype originates from a man younger than 35 in good health. The chain carries TRBV5-6 and TRBJ2-7; 8 positions match TRBD2. Sequences were obtained from naive CD8+ T cells sorted from blood. The CDR3 bases are TGTGCCAGCAGTAGAGCGGGGGCTCTTGCCTACGAGCAGTACTTC. Its translation is CASSRAGALAYEQYF.